Below, 32 T cell receptor beta chains from the same sample are listed, as sequenced in a study of control samples from healthy donors and cancer patients. Using immunoSEQ multiplex PCR, the repertoire was profiled, and TCRdb retains in-frame clones only, with some absent. This table has over 150,000 clones, 94% appearing once. Input material: blood. These receptors were collected from a woman aged 18-30 years in good health.

The CDR3 bases are TGTGCCAGCAGTTCCCCAGCAAGGAATCAGCCCCAGCATTTT. Amino acids: CASSSPARNQPQHF. The chain couples TRBV27 to TRBJ1-5; no definite D call. This CDR3 is built from 14 residues. Germline loops: CDR1 MNHEY, CDR2 SMNVEV (reference sequence). V was pared by 4 bases and J by 4 bases, with 11 bases between.

The rearrangement uses TRBV5-1 and TRBJ2-1, with 10 bases identical to TRBD1. The CDR3 sequence is 17 residues long. Trimming at V came to 3 bases and at J to 8 bases, leaving 14 bases not matched to a gene. Germline CDR1 is SGHRS and CDR2 is YFSETQ. DNA of the CDR3: TGCGCCAGCAGCTCGGGGGGCTGGCGGGACAGGGGATATGAGCAGTTCTTC. It codes for CASSSGGWRDRGYEQFF. The full variable domain, with the rest looked up from reference TRBV5-1 and TRBJ2-1, is KAGVTQTPRYLIKTRGQQVTLSCSPISGHRSVSWYQQTPGQGLQFLFEYFSETQRNKGNFPGRFSGRQFSNSRSEMNVSTLELGDSALYLCASSSGGWRDRGYEQFFGPGTRLTVL.

The rearrangement joins TRBV4-1 to TRBJ2-5, with 8 bases aligning to TRBD2. The CDR3 runs to 18 residues. With 0 bases clipped from V and 0 bases from J, the junction kept 9 bases outside the gene matches. The germline V gene encodes CDR1 MGHRA and CDR2 YSYEKL. DNA for the CDR3: TGCGCCAGCAGCCAAGATTTGGTTGGCGGGGGGAACCAAGAGACCCAGTACTTC. As protein: CASSQDLVGGGNQETQYF.

The genes are TRBV19 and TRBJ2-3, with D possibly called TRBD1 or TRBD2 (5 bases each). This CDR3 region has 15 residues. Trimming cost V 4 bases and J 1 base, with 12 bases left between them. Germline V gene lookup returns CDR1 LNHDA and CDR2 SQIVND (reference sequence). As DNA, the CDR3 is TGTGCCAGTAGTAGGGGACCTCGGGGCACAGATACGCAGTATTTT. It encodes CASSRGPRGTDTQYF.

Only one count was recorded for this clone. V and J are TRBV2 and TRBJ1-1; D call uncertain. This CDR3 contains 13 residues. Germline V lookup: CDR1 SNHLY, CDR2 FYNNEI. Trimming took off 6 bases at V and 0 bases at J, with 8 bases between the two ends. CDR3 sequence reads: CASRFRLNTEAFF. The CDR3 region has the DNA TGTGCCAGCAGGTTCAGGCTGAACACTGAAGCTTTCTTT.

This rearrangement joins TRBV5-5 to TRBJ1-3; D gene unclear. Germline values: CDR1 SGHKS, CDR2 YYEKEE (reference sequence). CDR3 length: 14 amino acids. The V end lost 2 bases, the J end lost 3 bases, and 9 bases lay between the germline ends. CDR3 amino acids: CASSFSGSGNTIYF. Written as DNA, the CDR3 is TGTGCCAGCAGCTTCTCCGGGAGTGGAAACACCATATATTTT.

This clone was detected a few times. This rearrangement joins TRBV24-1 to TRBJ1-5; D is unresolved. The germline gives CDR1 KGHDR, CDR2 SFDVKD. The V end was cut by 0 bases, the J end by 7 bases, with 6 bases between. The CDR3 consists of 13 residues. CDR3 amino acids: CATSDLSGQPQHF. The DNA of the CDR3 is TGTGCCACCAGTGATTTGTCTGGACAGCCCCAGCATTTT.

This sequence joins TRBV7-2 and TRBJ1-6; tentatively, D is TRBD1 (6 bases). Germline-derived CDR1 and CDR2 are SGHTA and FQGNSA. This CDR3 region has 15 residues. Trimming removed 5 bases from V and 9 bases from J, with 17 bases in between. The CDR3: CASSPRRGMGSPLHF. The CDR3 nucleotides read TGTGCCAGCAGCCCGCGCAGGGGAATGGGTTCACCCCTCCACTTT.

The rearrangement uses TRBV5-6 and TRBJ2-3; D gene unclear. This CDR3 has 14 residues. Germline V gene data show CDR1 as SGHDT and CDR2 as YYEEEE. With 0 bases removed from V and 5 bases from J, the gap between germline ends came to 10 bases. Here the CDR3 DNA reads TGTGCCAGCAGCTTGGGACCCAAGGGAGATACGCAGTATTTT. As protein: CASSLGPKGDTQYF.

This clone has more than one count but fewer than ten. The chain carries TRBV19 and TRBJ1-1, with a possible D match to TRBD1 (5 bases). CDR1 and CDR2 (germline): LNHDA, SQIVND (reference sequence). There are 16 residues in the CDR3. Trimming took off 0 bases at V and 0 bases at J, with 11 bases between the two ends. The CDR3 region has the DNA TGTGCCAGTAGTATAGATTTCGGGACGATGAACACTGAAGCTTTCTTT. It translates to CASSIDFGTMNTEAFF.

This clone was seen a single time. This chain connects TRBV11-2 to TRBJ1-2; no reliable D call. The ends were cut back, 8 bases at V and 6 bases at J, with 13 bases in the middle. Germline assignment: CDR1 SGHAT and CDR2 FQNNGV. The CDR3 is 12 amino acids. This chain's CDR3 is CASSLAADGYTF. CDR3 DNA sequence: TGTGCCAGCTCCCTTGCCGCCGATGGCTACACCTTC.

This sequence joins TRBV5-1 and TRBJ2-3, with D possibly being TRBD2 (6 bases). Trimming left V 3 bases short and J 2 bases short, with 10 bases between. The CDR3 has 14 amino acids. The germline gives CDR1 SGHRS, CDR2 YFSETQ. Written as DNA, the CDR3 is TGCGCCAGCAGCTCGGGACTCCCCACAGATACGCAGTATTTT. It encodes CASSSGLPTDTQYF. The full variable domain, its missing parts supplied by reference TRBV5-1 and TRBJ2-3, is KAGVTQTPRYLIKTRGQQVTLSCSPISGHRSVSWYQQTPGQGLQFLFEYFSETQRNKGNFPGRFSGRQFSNSRSEMNVSTLELGDSALYLCASSSGLPTDTQYFGPGTRLTVL.

The rearrangement uses TRBV7-2 and TRBJ2-7; 11 positions agree with TRBD2. The trim removed 5 bases at V and 0 bases at J, leaving 6 bases unmatched. Germline lookup yields CDR1 SGHTA and CDR2 FQGNSA. This CDR3 comprises 16 residues. The CDR3 nucleotides read TGTGCCAGCAGCCCGACTAGCGGGGCCTTCTCCTACGAGCAGTACTTC. Protein product: CASSPTSGAFSYEQYF.

The chain joins TRBV19 to TRBJ1-3; unclear D gene. Germline V gives CDR1 LNHDA, CDR2 SQIVND (reference sequence). V was cut by 3 bases and J by 5 bases, with 8 bases left in between. The CDR3 length is 13 residues. The CDR3 DNA reads as TGTGCCAGTAGTATGGGTCAGCGAAACACCATATATTTT. It specifies CASSMGQRNTIYF.

The chain employs TRBV4-3 and TRBJ2-1, with 8 bases aligning to TRBD2. Germline CDR1 LGHNA, CDR2 YSLEER. V was clipped by 0 bases and J by 8 bases; unmatched bases: 15. This CDR3 has 18 residues. The CDR3 nucleotides are TGCGCCAGCAGCCAAGATTTCGGAGGAAGCGGGAGTTTCGATGAGCAGTTCTTC. This sequence encodes CASSQDFGGSGSFDEQFF.

This chain joins TRBV27 and TRBJ1-1, with D possibly matching TRBD1 (6 bases). Germline V CDR1 and CDR2: MNHEY, SMNVEV (reference sequence). The CDR3 consists of 15 residues. V was cut by 4 bases and J by 0 bases, with 12 bases left in between. CDR3 protein: CASSSGQPMNTEAFF. DNA for the CDR3: TGTGCCAGCAGTTCCGGACAGCCCATGAACACTGAAGCTTTCTTT.

This chain links TRBV7-2 with TRBJ1-2; unclear D gene. CDR3 length: 12 amino acids. In germline, CDR1 is SGHTA, CDR2 FQGNSA. Trimming stripped 1 base from V and 8 bases from J, with 8 bases between. This CDR3 is CASSLGVRGYTF. The CDR3 DNA is TGTGCCAGCAGCTTAGGCGTGAGGGGCTACACCTTC. Together with reference TRBV7-2 and TRBJ1-2, the CDR3 gives the full variable domain: GAGVSQSPSNKVTEKGKDVELRCDPISGHTALYWYRQSLGQGLEFLIYFQGNSAPDKSGLPSDRFSAERTGGSVSTLTIQRTQQEDSAVYLCASSLGVRGYTFGSGTRLTVV.

This chain joins TRBV5-6 and TRBJ2-2; 7 nucleotides line up with TRBD1. The V gene's germline CDR1 is SGHDT and CDR2 YYEEEE. Losses at the gene ends were 0 bases for V and 8 bases for J; bases not matched to a gene: 10. The CDR3 totals 16 residues. The CDR3 spells CASSLGGTDKIGELFF. CDR3 nucleotides: TGTGCCAGCAGCTTGGGGGGGACAGATAAGATTGGGGAGCTGTTTTTT.

This chain links TRBV2 with TRBJ2-7, with D perhaps TRBD2 (6 bases). Germline V gives CDR1 SNHLY, CDR2 FYNNEI. With 2 bases removed from V and 4 bases from J, the gap between germline ends came to 12 bases. The CDR3 length is 14 residues. CDR3 coding DNA: TGTGCCAGCAGTGAACCGGGAGAAATATACGAGCAGTACTTC. As protein: CASSEPGEIYEQYF.

V gene TRBV19 combines with J gene TRBJ1-3; the D is unclear. The CDR3 has 17 residues. Trimming took 0 bases from V and 0 from J, leaving 12 bases between them. CDR1 is LNHDA and CDR2 is SQIVND in the germline V gene (reference sequence). The CDR3, as DNA: TGTGCCAGTAGTATAGATATCTATTGGCGCTCTGGAAACACCATATATTTT. The encoded protein is CASSIDIYWRSGNTIYF.

The rearrangement uses TRBV18 and TRBJ1-4, with TRBD1 as a possible D gene (6 bases). The CDR3 extends over 15 amino acids. Deletions cut 5 bases from V and 4 bases from J, with 14 bases between. Germline CDR1 is KGHSH and CDR2 is LQKENI. The DNA of the CDR3 is TGTGCCAGCTCATCTTCACAGGGCTTTAATGAAAAACTGTTTTTT. Translating it yields CASSSSQGFNEKLFF.

The V gene is TRBV2, the J gene TRBJ1-4, with a possible D match to TRBD1 (6 bases). The CDR3 covers 13 residues. Trimming pared 6 bases from V and 8 bases from J, leaving 13 bases between. Per germline, CDR1 SNHLY and CDR2 FYNNEI. Here the CDR3 DNA reads TGTGCCAGCAGGTACAGGGCGACGGAAAAACTGTTTTTT. Its protein is CASRYRATEKLFF.

The chain links TRBV6-4 to TRBJ2-3, with 11 positions matching TRBD1. The CDR3 spans 17 residues. Germline-derived CDR1 and CDR2 are MRHNA and SNTAGT. V lost 0 bases and J lost 3; bases outside the gene matches: 5. CDR3 bases: TGTGCCAGCAGTGACTCTGGGACAGGGGGTGAAACAGATACGCAGTATTTT. It is translated as CASSDSGTGGETDTQYF.

J is TRBJ2-3 and V is TRBV6-6; the match to TRBD1 covers 7 bases. This CDR3 spans 13 amino acids. The germline V gene encodes CDR1 MNHNY and CDR2 SVGAGI (reference sequence). V dropped 4 bases and J dropped 14; count of bases not matched to a gene: 12. CDR3 bases: TGTGCCAGCAGTTTCTCCGACAGGGCCATTCCGTATTTT. This codes for CASSFSDRAIPYF.

This clone came up once. This sequence joins TRBV11-1 and TRBJ2-7; D is uncertain. CDR1 and CDR2 from the germline V gene are SGHAT and FQDESV (reference sequence). The CDR3 spans 12 residues. V was clipped by 4 bases and J by 6 bases, with 10 bases between them. The CDR3 coding sequence is TGTGCCAGCAGCTCGACATCCATCGAGCAGTACTTC. This codes for CASSSTSIEQYF.

The V call is TRBV28, the J call TRBJ2-1; possible D gene TRBD2, 6 bases. Germline V gene sequence: CDR1 MDHEN, CDR2 SYDVKM. The CDR3 totals 14 residues. The V gene lost 5 bases and the J gene lost 8 bases, with 16 bases spanning the gap. CDR3 sequence (DNA): TGTGCCAGCAGTCACTTATATAGCGGCGATGAGCAGTTCTTC. This encodes CASSHLYSGDEQFF.

This clone occurred a few times. The same CDR3 also results from other DNA sequences found in this sample. The chain has TRBV12-3 or TRBV12-4 and TRBJ1-1, with unresolved D. This CDR3 is 11 amino acids long. Trimming removed 2 bases at V and 6 bases at J, with 4 bases between. The CDR3 here is CASSLRSEAFF. The CDR3 bases are TGTGCCAGCAGTTTACGCTCTGAAGCTTTCTTT.

V is TRBV5-1 and J is TRBJ2-7; 14 positions agree with TRBD2. CDR3 size: 16 residues. Germline lookup yields CDR1 SGHRS and CDR2 YFSETQ. V was pared by 4 bases and J by 4 bases, with 7 bases of the junction left unmatched. The CDR3 loop is CASSPLGTSGGYEQYF. CDR3 coding DNA: TGCGCCAGCAGCCCGTTAGGGACTAGCGGGGGATACGAGCAGTACTTC.

This chain connects TRBV10-1 to TRBJ2-2; a weak D match, TRBD2 (5 bases). CDR3 length: 14 residues. CDR1 and CDR2 (germline): WNHNN, SYGVQD (reference sequence). V lost 4 bases and J lost 5, with 11 bases in between. CDR3 sequence: CASSAIGLTGELFF. DNA for the CDR3: TGCGCCAGCAGTGCAATCGGACTTACCGGGGAGCTGTTTTTT.

The chain employs TRBV2 and TRBJ1-5, with D unclear. The CDR3 is 17 amino acids. CDR1 is SNHLY, CDR2 FYNNEI, per germline. V dropped 4 bases and J dropped 9 bases, with 25 bases sitting between them. CDR3 DNA sequence: TGTGCCAGCAGTGCCAATACGCCGGGCTTACCAGTCCGGCCCCAGCATTTT. Protein: CASSANTPGLPVRPQHF.

The chain employs TRBV9 and TRBJ2-1; D is possibly TRBD1 or TRBD2 (8 bases each). The CDR3 loop spans 18 amino acids. V lost 0 bases, J lost 7 bases, and 23 bases lay in between. CDR1 and CDR2 (germline): SGDLS, YYNGEE. CDR3 bases: TGTGCCAGCAGCGTAGAGGGACTCGACAGGGGACTAGAGAATGAGCAGTTCTTC. Its translation: CASSVEGLDRGLENEQFF.

The chain carries TRBV5-6 and TRBJ1-1; D is uncertain. V lost 0 bases and J 0 bases, leaving 3 bases between the germline ends. Germline V CDR1 and CDR2: SGHDT, YYEEEE. This CDR3 spans 13 amino acids. Written as DNA, the CDR3 is TGTGCCAGCAGCTTGGCTCTGAACACTGAAGCTTTCTTT. Protein product: CASSLALNTEAFF.